The 14 T cell receptor beta chains in this list originate from one sample, sequenced in a study of CXCR3-negative and CXCR3-positive naive CD8 T cells. The study made its TRB cDNA libraries by 5' RACE, adding UMI labels. TCRdb reprocessed the 5' RACE reads, keeping one entry per CDR3 protein, no DNA. Its clone listing holds 70,000 to 100,000 distinct CDR3 sequences. Sequencing used naive CXCR3- CD8+ T cells from blood. Described subset: CD45RO-CCR7+CD27+CD95- naive CD8+ T cells lacking CXCR3 (TNR3-). The receptors come from a human donor in good health. Some clones in this sample may be carry-over from other donors' samples.

The J gene is TRBJ2-1, the V gene TRBV28; the TCRdb call, TRBD1, lacks DNA for checking. The CDR3 has 15 residues. Germline values: CDR1 MDHEN, CDR2 SYDVKM. The CDR3 spells CASSPNPGQNNEQFF.

The V and J genes are TRBV14 and TRBJ2-7; TCRdb names TRBD1, which stays unverified in the absence of DNA. This CDR3 region has 16 residues. The V gene's germline CDR1 is SGHDN and CDR2 FVKESK. CDR3: CASSPSRDSPPGEQYF. Full variable domain (outside the CDR3, taken from reference TRBV14 and TRBJ2-7): EAGVTQFPSHSVIEKGQTVTLRCDPISGHDNLYWYRRVMGKEIKFLLHFVKESKQDESGMPNNRFLAERTGGTYSTLKVQPAELEDSGVYFCASSPSRDSPPGEQYFGPGTRLTVT.

The chain combines TRBV7-3 with TRBJ2-3; TCRdb lists TRBD1, though no DNA is available to test this call. The CDR3 runs to 15 residues. CDR1 is SGHTA, CDR2 FQGTGA, per germline. The CDR3 protein is CASSATGASTDTQYF.

The chain carries TRBV2 and TRBJ2-3; TCRdb designates TRBD2, a call that cannot be tested without DNA. The CDR3 contains 18 residues. Germline CDR1 and CDR2: SNHLY and FYNNEI. The chain's CDR3 is CASRYLAGGLSSTDTQYF.

The rearrangement joins TRBV4-1 to TRBJ2-7; TCRdb names TRBD2, which stays unverified in the absence of DNA. Germline lookup yields CDR1 MGHRA and CDR2 YSYEKL. The CDR3 totals 13 residues. This chain's CDR3 is CASSLSGPSEQYF.

This chain joins TRBV28 and TRBJ1-6; TCRdb indicates TRBD1, and absent DNA this call remains unverified. This CDR3 comprises 15 residues. Germline lookup yields CDR1 MDHEN and CDR2 SYDVKM. The CDR3 sequence: CASSSGQGDNSPLHF.

V is TRBV28 and J is TRBJ2-7. The CDR3 consists of 14 residues. Germline V gene sequence: CDR1 MDHEN, CDR2 SYDVKM. CDR3 amino acids: CASSLRLPTYEQYF. Full variable domain (remainder filled in from reference TRBV28 and TRBJ2-7): DVKVTQSSRYLVKRTGEKVFLECVQDMDHENMFWYRQDPGLGLRLIYFSYDVKMKEKGDIPEGYSVSREKKERFSLILESASTNQTSMYLCASSLRLPTYEQYFGPGTRLTVT.

The chain employs TRBV5-5 and TRBJ2-7; with no DNA, the TCRdb D assignment of TRBD1 cannot be verified. The CDR3 runs 14 residues. Germline lookup yields CDR1 SGHKS and CDR2 YYEKEE (reference sequence). The CDR3: CASSLAQGSYEQYF.

The gene calls are TRBV7-2 and TRBJ2-3; TCRdb gives TRBD2 as the D gene, but with no DNA this cannot be confirmed. This CDR3 is 15 amino acids long. Germline CDR1 and CDR2: SGHTA and FQGNSA. CDR3: CASSYTAGVGDTQYF.

The rearrangement uses TRBV9 and TRBJ2-1; the TCRdb D gene call, TRBD2, has no DNA to confirm it. The CDR3 consists of 17 residues. Per the germline V gene, CDR1 is SGDLS and CDR2 is YYNGEE. The CDR3 spells CASSVDDSAASYNEQFF.

V gene TRBV5-1 combines with J gene TRBJ1-1; the D gene TCRdb calls, TRBD1, cannot be checked with no DNA. The CDR3 is 14 residues long. Germline V gene sequence: CDR1 SGHRS, CDR2 YFSETQ. CDR3: CASSQKQGGTEAFF.

The V gene is TRBV2, the J gene TRBJ1-1; the TCRdb call, TRBD1, lacks DNA for checking. Germline CDR1 and CDR2: SNHLY and FYNNEI. The CDR3 is 14 residues long. CDR3 amino acids: CASRGATSRPEAFF.

This chain connects TRBV7-9 to TRBJ2-1. The CDR3 totals 16 residues. Germline V CDR1 and CDR2: SEHNR, FQNEAQ (reference sequence). The CDR3 reads CASSPAAGSSYNEQFF.

V usage is TRBV5-1 and J usage is TRBJ2-7. Germline V gene sequence: CDR1 SGHRS, CDR2 YFSETQ. The CDR3 totals 11 residues. The CDR3 loop reads CASSGDYEQYF.